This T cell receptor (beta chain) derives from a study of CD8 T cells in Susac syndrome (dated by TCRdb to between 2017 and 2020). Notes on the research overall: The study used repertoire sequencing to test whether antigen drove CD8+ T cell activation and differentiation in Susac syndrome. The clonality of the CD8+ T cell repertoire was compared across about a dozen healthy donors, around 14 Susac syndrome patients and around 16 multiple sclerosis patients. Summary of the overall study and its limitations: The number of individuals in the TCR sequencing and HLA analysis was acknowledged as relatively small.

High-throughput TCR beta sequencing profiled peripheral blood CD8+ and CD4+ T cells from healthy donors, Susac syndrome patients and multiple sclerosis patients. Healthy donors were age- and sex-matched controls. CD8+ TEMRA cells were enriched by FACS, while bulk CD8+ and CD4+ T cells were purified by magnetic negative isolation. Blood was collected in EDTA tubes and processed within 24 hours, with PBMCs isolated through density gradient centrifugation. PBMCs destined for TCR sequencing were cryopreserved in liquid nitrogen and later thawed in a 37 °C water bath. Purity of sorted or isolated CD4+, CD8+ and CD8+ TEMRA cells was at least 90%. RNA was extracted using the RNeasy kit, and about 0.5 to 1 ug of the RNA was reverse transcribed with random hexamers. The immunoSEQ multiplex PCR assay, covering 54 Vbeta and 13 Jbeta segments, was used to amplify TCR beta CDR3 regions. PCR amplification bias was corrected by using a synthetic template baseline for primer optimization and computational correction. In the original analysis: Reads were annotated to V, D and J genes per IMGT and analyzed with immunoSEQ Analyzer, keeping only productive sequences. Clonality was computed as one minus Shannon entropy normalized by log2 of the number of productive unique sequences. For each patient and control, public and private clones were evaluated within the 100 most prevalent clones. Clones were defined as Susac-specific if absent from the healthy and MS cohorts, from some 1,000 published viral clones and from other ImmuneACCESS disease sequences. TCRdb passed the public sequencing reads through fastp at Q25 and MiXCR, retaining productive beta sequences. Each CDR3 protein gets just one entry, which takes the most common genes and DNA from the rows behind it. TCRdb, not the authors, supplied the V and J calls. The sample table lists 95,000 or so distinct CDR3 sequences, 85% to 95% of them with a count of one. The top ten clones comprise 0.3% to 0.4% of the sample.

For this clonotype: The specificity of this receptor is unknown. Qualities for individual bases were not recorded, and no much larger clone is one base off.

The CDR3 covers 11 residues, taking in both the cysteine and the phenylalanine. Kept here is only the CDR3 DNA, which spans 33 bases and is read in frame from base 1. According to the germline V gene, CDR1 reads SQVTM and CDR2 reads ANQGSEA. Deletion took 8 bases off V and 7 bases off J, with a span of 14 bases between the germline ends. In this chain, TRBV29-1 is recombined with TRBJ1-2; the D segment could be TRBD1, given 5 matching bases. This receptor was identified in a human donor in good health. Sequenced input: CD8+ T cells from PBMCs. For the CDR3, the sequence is CSTRAMVGYTF. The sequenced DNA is TGCAGCACCAGGGCTATGGTTGGCTACACCTTC.